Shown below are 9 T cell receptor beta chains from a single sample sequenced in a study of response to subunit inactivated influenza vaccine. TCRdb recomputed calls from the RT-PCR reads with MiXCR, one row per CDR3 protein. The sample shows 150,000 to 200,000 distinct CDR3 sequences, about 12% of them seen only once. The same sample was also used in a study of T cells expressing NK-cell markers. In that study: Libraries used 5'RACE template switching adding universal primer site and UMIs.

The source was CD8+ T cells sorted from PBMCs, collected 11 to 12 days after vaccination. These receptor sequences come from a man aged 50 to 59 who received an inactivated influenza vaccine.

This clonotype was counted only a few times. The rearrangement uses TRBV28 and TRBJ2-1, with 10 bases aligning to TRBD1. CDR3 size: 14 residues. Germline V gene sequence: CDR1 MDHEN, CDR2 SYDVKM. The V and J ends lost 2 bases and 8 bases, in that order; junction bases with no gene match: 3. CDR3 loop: CASSLTGTGDEQFF. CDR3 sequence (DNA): TGTGCCAGCAGTTTAACCGGGACAGGGGATGAGCAGTTCTTC.

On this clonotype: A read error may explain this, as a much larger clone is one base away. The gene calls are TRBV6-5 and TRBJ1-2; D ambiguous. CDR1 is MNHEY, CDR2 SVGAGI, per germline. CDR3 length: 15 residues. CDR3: CARSYRNPRSYGYTF. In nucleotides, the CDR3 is TGTGCCAGAAGTTACAGAAATCCACGGTCCTATGGCTACACCTTC.

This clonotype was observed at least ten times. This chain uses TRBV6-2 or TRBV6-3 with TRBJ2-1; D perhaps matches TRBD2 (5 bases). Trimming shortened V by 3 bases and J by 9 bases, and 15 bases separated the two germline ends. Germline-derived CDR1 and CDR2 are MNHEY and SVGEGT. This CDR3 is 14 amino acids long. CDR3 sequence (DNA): TGTGCCAGCAGTTATACGGGGTCGGCAGGTGAGCAGTTCTTC. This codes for CASSYTGSAGEQFF.

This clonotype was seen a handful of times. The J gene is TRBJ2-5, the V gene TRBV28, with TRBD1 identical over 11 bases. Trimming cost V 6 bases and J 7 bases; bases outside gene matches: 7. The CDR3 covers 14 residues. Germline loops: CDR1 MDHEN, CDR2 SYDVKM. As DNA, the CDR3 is TGTGCCAGCAGGGGACAGGGGGTTATACGGACCCAGTACTTC. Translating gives CASRGQGVIRTQYF.

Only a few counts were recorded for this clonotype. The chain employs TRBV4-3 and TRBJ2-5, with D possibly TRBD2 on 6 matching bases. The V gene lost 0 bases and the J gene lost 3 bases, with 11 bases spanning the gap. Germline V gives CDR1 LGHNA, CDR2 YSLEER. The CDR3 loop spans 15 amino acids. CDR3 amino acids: CASSQDTGVEETQYF. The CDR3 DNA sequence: TGCGCCAGCAGCCAAGATACGGGGGTGGAAGAGACCCAGTACTTC.

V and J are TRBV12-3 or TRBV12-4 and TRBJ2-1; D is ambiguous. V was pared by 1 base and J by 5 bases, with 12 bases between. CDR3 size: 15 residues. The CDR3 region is CASSLGGGFNNEQFF. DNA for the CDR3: TGTGCCAGCAGTTTAGGGGGTGGGTTCAACAATGAGCAGTTCTTC.

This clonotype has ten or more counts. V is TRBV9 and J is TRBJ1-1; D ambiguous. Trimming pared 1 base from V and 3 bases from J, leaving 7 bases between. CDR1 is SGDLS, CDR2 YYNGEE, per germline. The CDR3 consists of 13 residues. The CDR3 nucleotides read TGTGCCAGCAGCGTAATGGTTGACACTGAAGCTTTCTTT. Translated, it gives CASSVMVDTEAFF.

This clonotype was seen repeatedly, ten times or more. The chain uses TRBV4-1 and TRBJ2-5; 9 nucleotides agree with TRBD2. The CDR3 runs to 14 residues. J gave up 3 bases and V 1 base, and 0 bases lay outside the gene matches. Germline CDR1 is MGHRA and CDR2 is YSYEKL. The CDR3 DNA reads TGCGCCAGCAGCCAAGGACTAGCGGAAGAGACCCAGTACTTC. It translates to CASSQGLAEETQYF.

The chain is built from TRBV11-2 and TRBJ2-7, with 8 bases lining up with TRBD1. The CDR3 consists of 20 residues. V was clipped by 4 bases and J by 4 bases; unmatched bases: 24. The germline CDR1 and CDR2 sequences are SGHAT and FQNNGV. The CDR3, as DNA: TGTGCCAGCAGCTCCCTACCTGGAGACAGGGGATGGGGGCGTATTTACGAGCAGTACTTC. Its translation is CASSSLPGDRGWGRIYEQYF.